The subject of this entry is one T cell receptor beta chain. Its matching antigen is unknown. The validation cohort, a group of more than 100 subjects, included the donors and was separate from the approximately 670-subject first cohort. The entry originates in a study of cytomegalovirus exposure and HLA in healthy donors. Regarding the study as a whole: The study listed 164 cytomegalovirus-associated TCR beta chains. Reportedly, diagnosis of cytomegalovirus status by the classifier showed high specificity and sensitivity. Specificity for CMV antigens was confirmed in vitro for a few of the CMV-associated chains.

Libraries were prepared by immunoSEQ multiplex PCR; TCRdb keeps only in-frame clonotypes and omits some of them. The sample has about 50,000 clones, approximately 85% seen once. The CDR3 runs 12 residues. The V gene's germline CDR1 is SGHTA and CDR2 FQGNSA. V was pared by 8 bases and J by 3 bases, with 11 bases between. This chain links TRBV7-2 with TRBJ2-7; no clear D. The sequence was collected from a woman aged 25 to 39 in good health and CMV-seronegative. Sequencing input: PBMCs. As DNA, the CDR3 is TGTGCCAGCGCGGAACGCAACTACGAGCAGTACTTC. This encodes CASAERNYEQYF.